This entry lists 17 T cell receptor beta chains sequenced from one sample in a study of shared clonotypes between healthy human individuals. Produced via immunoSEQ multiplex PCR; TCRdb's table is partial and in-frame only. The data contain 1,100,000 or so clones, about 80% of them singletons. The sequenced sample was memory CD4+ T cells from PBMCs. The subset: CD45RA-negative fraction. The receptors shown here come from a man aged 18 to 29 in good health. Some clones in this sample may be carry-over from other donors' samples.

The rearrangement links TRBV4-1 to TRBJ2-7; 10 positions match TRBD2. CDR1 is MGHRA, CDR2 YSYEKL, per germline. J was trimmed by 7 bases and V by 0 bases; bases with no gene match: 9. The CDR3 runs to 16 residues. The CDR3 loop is CASSQEGAGGPGEQYF. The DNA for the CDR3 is TGCGCCAGCAGCCAAGAAGGAGCGGGAGGGCCGGGGGAGCAGTACTTC.

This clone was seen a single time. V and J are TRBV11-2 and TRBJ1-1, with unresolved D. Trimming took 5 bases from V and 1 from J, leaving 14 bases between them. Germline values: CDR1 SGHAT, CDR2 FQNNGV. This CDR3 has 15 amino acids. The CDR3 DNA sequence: TGTGCCAGCAGCCCTAATCCAGCGAGGAACACTGAAGCTTTCTTT. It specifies CASSPNPARNTEAFF.

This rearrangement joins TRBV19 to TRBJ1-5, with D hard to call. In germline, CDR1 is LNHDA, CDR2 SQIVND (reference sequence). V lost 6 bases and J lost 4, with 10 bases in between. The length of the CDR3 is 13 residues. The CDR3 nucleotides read TGTGCCAGTAGCACCGGGAGGAATCAGCCCCAGCATTTT. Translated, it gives CASSTGRNQPQHF. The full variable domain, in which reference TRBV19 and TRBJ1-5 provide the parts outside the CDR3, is DGGITQSPKYLFRKEGQNVTLSCEQNLNHDAMYWYRQDPGQGLRLIYYSQIVNDFQKGDIAEGYSVSREKKESFPLTVTSAQKNPTAFYLCASSTGRNQPQHFGDGTRLSIL.

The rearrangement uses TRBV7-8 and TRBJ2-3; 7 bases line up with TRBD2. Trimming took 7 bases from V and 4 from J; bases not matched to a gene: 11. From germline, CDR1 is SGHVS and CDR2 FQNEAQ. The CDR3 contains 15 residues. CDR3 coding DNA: TGTGCCAGCATGGTGGCGGGAGCCCCATCAGATACGCAGTATTTT. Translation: CASMVAGAPSDTQYF.

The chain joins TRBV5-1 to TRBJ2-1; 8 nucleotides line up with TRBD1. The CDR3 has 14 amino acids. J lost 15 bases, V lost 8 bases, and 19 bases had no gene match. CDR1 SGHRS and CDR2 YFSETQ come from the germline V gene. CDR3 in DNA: TGCGCCAGTACCCCCGGGACAGGCGCAGGGGTGCCGTTCTTC. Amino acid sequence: CASTPGTGAGVPFF.

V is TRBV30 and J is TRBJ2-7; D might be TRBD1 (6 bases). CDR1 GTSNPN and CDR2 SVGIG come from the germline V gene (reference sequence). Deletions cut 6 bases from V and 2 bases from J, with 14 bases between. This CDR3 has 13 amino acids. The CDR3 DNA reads TGTGCCTGTGCTCCGGGACAAGCCTACGAGCAGTACTTC. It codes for CACAPGQAYEQYF.

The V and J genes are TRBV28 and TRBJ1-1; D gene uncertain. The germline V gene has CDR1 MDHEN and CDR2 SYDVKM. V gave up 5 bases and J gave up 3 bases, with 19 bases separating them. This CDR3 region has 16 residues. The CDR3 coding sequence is TGTGCCAGCAGTCCCTCGGGTAGCGGGAAGCACACTGAAGCTTTCTTT. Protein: CASSPSGSGKHTEAFF. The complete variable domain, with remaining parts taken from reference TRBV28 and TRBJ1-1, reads DVKVTQSSRYLVKRTGEKVFLECVQDMDHENMFWYRQDPGLGLRLIYFSYDVKMKEKGDIPEGYSVSREKKERFSLILESASTNQTSMYLCASSPSGSGKHTEAFFGQGTRLTVV.

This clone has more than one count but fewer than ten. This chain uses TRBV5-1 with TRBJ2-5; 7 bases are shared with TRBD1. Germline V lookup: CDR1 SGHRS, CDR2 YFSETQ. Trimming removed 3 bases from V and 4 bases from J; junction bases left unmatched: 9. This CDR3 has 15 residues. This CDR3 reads CASSWGEGQRETQYF. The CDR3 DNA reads TGCGCCAGCAGCTGGGGTGAGGGACAGCGAGAGACCCAGTACTTC.

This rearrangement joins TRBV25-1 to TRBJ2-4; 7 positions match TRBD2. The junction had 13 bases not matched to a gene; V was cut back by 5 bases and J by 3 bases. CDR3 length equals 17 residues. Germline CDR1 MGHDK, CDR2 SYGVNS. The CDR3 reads CASSNPLGGTGKNIQYF. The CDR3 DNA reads TGTGCCAGCAGTAATCCACTGGGGGGGACTGGCAAAAACATTCAGTACTTC.

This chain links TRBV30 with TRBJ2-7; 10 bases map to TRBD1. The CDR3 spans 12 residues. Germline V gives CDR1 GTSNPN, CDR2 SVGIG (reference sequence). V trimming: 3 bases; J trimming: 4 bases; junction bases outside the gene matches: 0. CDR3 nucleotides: TGTGCCTGGAGGGACAGGGGGTACGAGCAGTACTTC. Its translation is CAWRDRGYEQYF. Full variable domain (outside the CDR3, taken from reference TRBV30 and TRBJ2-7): SQTIHQWPATLVQPVGSPLSLECTVEGTSNPNLYWYRQAAGRGLQLLFYSVGIGQISSEVPQNLSASRPQDRQFILSSKKLLLSDSGFYLCAWRDRGYEQYFGPGTRLTVT.

The CDR3 reads CASSLDGLAGAFGTGELFF. CDR3 coding DNA: TGTGCCAGCAGCTTAGACGGACTAGCGGGAGCTTTTGGCACCGGGGAGCTGTTTTTT. This chain connects TRBV7-3 to TRBJ2-2; TRBD2 matches 13 bases. With V trimmed by 2 bases and J by 4 bases, 10 bases remained unmatched. The CDR3 totals 19 residues. Germline V CDR1 and CDR2: SGHTA, FQGTGA.

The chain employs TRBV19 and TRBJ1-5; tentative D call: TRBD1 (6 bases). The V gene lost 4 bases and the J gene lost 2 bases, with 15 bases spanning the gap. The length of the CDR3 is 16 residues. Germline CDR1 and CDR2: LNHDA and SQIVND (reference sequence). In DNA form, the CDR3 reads TGTGCCAGTAGTACTCTTTTGCAGGGGCGCAATCAGCCCCAGCATTTT. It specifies CASSTLLQGRNQPQHF.

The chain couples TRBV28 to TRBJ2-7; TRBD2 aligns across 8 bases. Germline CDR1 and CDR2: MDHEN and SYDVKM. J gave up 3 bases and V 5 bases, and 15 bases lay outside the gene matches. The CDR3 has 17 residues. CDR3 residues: CASSPTLTGTRVYEQYF. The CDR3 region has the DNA TGTGCCAGCAGTCCTACCCTTACCGGGACTAGGGTCTACGAGCAGTACTTC.

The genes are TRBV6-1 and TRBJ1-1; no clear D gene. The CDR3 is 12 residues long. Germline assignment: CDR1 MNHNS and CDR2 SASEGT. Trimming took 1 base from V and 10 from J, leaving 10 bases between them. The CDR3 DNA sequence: TGTGCCAGCAGTGAAGTGGCAGTGGGAGCTTTCTTT. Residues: CASSEVAVGAFF.

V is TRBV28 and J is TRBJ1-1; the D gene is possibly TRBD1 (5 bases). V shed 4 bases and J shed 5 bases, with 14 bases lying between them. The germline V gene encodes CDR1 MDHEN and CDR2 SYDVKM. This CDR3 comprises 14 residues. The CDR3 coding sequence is TGTGCCAGCAGTTCTCCCAGGGTATGGACTGAAGCTTTCTTT. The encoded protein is CASSSPRVWTEAFF.

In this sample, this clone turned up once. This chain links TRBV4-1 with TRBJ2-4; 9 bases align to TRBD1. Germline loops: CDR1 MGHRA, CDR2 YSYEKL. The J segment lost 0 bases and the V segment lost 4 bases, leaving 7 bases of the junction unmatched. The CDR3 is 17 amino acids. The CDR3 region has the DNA TGCGCCAGCAGCCCGGGACAGGGAGAGATAGCCAAAAACATTCAGTACTTC. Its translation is CASSPGQGEIAKNIQYF.

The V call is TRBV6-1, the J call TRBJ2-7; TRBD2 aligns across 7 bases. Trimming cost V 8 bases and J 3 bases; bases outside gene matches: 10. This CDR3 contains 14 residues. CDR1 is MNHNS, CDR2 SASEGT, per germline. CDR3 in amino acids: CASSTSASGYEQYF. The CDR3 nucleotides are TGTGCCAGCTCTACCTCGGCTAGCGGCTACGAGCAGTACTTC.